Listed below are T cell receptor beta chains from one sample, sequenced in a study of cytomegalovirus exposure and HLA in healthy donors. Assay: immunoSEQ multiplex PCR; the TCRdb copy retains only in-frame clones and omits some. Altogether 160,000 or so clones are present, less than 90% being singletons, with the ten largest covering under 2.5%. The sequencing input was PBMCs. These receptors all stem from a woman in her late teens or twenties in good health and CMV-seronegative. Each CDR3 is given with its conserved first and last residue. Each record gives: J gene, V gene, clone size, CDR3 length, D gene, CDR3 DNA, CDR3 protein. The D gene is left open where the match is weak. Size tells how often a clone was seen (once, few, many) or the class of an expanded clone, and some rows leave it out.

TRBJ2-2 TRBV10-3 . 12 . TGTGCCATCAGTGGTCGGACCGGGGAGCTGTTTTTT CAISGRTGELFF
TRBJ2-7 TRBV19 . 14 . TGTGCCAGTACCCTCAGGGTTGGGTCCTACGAGCAGTACTTC CASTLRVGSYEQYF
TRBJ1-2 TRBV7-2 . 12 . TGTGCCAGCAGCCCGACGGGATATGGCTACACCTTC CASSPTGYGYTF
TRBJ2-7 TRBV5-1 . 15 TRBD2 TGCGCCAGCAGCCTCGAACAGCGGGGGGGGTACGAGCAGTACTTC CASSLEQRGGYEQYF
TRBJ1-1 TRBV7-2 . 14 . TGTGCCAGCAGCTTAGTCGGGGGAGACACTGAAGCTTTCTTT CASSLVGGDTEAFF
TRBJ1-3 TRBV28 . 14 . TGTGCCAGCAGCCCGGACAGCTCTGGAAACACCATATATTTT CASSPDSSGNTIYF
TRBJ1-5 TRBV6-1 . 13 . TGTGCCAGCAGTGACGGGGGGCTTCAGCCCCAGCATTTT CASSDGGLQPQHF
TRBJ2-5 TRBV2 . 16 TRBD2 TGTGCCAGCAGTGGGACTAGCGGGGGCGCTCGAGAGACCCAGTACTTC CASSGTSGGARETQYF
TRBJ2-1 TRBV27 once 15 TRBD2 TGTGCCAGCAGTGTTACTAGCGGGAGGTTGGAGGGGCAGTTCTTC CASSVTSGRLEGQFF
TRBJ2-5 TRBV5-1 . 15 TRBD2 TGCGCCAGCAGCTTCCGTCCTAGCGGGCAAGAGACCCAGTACTTC CASSFRPSGQETQYF
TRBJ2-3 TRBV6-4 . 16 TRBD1 TGTGCCAGCAGCCACCGGGACAGGAGAGGGCCAGATACGCAGTATTTT CASSHRDRRGPDTQYF
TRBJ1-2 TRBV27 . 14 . TGTGCCAGCAGTTTATCCACAGGGAGTTCCGGCTACACCTTC CASSLSTGSSGYTF
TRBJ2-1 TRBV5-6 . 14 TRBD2 TGTGCCAGCAGCCTAGCGGGGGGGCCAGATGAGCAGTTCTTC CASSLAGGPDEQFF
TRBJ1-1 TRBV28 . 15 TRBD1 TGTGCCAGCAGTTTACACCGACAGGGGGAGGGTGAAGCTTTCTTT CASSLHRQGEGEAFF
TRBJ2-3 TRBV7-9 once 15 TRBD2 TGTGCCAGCAGCTTTCTAGCGGGAGGTGGGGATACGCAGTATTTT CASSFLAGGGDTQYF
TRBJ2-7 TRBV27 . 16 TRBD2 TGTGCCAGCAGTGCGGGTCCAGCGGGAGCAGCCTACGAGCAGTACTTC CASSAGPAGAAYEQYF
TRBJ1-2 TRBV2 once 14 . TGTGCCAGCAGTGAAGTGGAGGGCGTGGGTGGCTACACCTTC CASSEVEGVGGYTF